The TCR beta chain described here comes from a study of identical twins. Study outcomes and limitations: Among out-of-frame alpha sequences shared by twins, low generation probability occurred in excess. The study found that models underestimated out-of-frame TCR alpha sharing in monozygotic twins.

Each cDNA held unique molecular identifiers, and template switching gave it a universal primer site. TCRdb reprocessed the 5' RACE reads via MiXCR and lists one record per CDR3 protein. The table has roughly 350,000 distinct CDR3 sequences, 12% seen once. Points on this clonotype: Its target is not known.

There are 15 residues in the CDR3. CDR1 is MGHRA and CDR2 is YSYEKL in the germline V gene. V lost 0 bases and J 5 bases, leaving 13 bases between the germline ends. This same sample was also part of a study on yellow fever vaccine responses in identical twins.

The receptor comes from a woman under 30 in good health. The V gene is TRBV4-1, the J gene TRBJ1-2; no clear D. The sample taken for sequencing was CD8+ T cells sorted from blood. CDR3 sequence (DNA): TGCGCCAGCAGCCAAGATCGGGCAGGCTATTATGGCTACACCTTC. Translated: CASSQDRAGYYGYTF.